This T cell receptor (beta chain) was identified during a study of blood T cell repertoires in COVID-19. The table came from immunoSEQ multiplex PCR; TCRdb's copy has only in-frame clones and leaves some out. This sample has some 87,000 clones, with 85% to 95% found just once. Germline V gives CDR1 SGHTA, CDR2 FQGNSA. Losses at the gene ends were 4 bases for V and 7 bases for J; bases not matched to a gene: 8. The CDR3 contains 15 residues. This clone turned up a few times. The receptor was derived from a woman aged 60-75 years with active COVID-19. The sequenced sample consisted of peripheral blood. The chain links TRBV7-2 to TRBJ2-2, with 8 bases aligning to TRBD2. CDR3 DNA sequence: TGTGCCAGCAGCTGGAACGGGGGGGCAGTCGGGGAGCTGTTTTTT. The encoded protein is CASSWNGGAVGELFF.